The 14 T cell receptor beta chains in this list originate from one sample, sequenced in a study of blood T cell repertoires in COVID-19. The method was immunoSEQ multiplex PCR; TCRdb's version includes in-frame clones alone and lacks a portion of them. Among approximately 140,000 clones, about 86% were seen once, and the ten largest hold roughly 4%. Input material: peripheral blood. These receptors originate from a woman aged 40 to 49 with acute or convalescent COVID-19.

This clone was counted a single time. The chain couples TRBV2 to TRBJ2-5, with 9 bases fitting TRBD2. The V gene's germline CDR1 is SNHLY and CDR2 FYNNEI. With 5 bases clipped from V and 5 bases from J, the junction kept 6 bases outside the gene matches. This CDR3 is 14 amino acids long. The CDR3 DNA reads TGTGCCAGCAGTAGCGGGAGGCCCGGGGAGACCCAGTACTTC. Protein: CASSSGRPGETQYF. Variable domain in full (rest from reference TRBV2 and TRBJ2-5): EPEVTQTPSHQVTQMGQEVILRCVPISNHLYFYWYRQILGQKVEFLVSFYNNEISEKSEIFDDQFSVERPDGSNFTLKIRSTKLEDSAMYFCASSSGRPGETQYFGPGTRLLVL.

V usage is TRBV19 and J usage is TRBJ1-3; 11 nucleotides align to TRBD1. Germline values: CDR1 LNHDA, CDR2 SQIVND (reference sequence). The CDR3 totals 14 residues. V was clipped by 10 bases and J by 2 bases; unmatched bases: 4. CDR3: CATRTGGTGNTIYF. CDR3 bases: TGTGCCACCAGGACAGGGGGCACTGGAAACACCATATATTTT.

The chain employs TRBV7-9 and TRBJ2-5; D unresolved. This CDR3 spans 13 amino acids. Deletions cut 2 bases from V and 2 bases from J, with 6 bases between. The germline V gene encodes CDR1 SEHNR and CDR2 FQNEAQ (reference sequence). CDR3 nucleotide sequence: TGTGCCAGCAGCTTAAACATTCAAGAGACCCAGTACTTC. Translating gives CASSLNIQETQYF.

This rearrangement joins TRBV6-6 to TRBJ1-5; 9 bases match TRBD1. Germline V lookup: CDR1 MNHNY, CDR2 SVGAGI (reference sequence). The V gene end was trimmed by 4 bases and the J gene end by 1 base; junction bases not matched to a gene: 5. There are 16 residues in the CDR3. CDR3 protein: CASSLGQGPSNQPQHF. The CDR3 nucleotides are TGTGCCAGCAGTTTGGGACAGGGACCGAGCAATCAGCCCCAGCATTTT.

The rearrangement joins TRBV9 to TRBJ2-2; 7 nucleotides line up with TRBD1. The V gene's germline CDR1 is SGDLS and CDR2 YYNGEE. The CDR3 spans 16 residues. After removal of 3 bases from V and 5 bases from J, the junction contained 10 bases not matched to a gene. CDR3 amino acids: CASSETGRGWTGELFF. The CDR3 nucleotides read TGTGCCAGCAGCGAGACAGGGAGAGGGTGGACCGGGGAGCTGTTTTTT.

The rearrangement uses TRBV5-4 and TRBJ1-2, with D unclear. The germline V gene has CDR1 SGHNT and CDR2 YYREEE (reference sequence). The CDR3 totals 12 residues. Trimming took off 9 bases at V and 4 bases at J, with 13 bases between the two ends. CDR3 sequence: CATRGETYGYTF. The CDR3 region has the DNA TGTGCCACTCGGGGAGAGACCTATGGCTACACCTTC.

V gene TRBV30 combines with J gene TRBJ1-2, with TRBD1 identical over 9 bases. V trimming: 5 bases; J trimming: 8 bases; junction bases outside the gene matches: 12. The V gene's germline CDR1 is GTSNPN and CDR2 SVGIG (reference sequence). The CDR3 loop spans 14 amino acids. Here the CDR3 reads CAWLLDRGLGGYTF. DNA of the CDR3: TGTGCCTGGCTACTTGACAGGGGGTTAGGCGGCTACACCTTC. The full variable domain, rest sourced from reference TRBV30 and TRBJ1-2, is SQTIHQWPATLVQPVGSPLSLECTVEGTSNPNLYWYRQAAGRGLQLLFYSVGIGQISSEVPQNLSASRPQDRQFILSSKKLLLSDSGFYLCAWLLDRGLGGYTFGSGTRLTVV.

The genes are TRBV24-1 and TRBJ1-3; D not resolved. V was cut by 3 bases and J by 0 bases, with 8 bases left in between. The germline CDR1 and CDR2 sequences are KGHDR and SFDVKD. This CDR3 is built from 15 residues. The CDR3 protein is CATSDRRYSGNTIYF. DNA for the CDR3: TGTGCCACCAGTGATCGCCGGTACTCTGGAAACACCATATATTTT.

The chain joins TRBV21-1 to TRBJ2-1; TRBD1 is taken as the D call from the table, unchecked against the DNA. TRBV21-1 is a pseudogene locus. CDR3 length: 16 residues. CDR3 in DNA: TGTGCCAGCACCTCAATAGGGGCAGAGCACTGGGATGAGCAGTTCTTC. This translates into CASTSIGAEHWDEQFF.

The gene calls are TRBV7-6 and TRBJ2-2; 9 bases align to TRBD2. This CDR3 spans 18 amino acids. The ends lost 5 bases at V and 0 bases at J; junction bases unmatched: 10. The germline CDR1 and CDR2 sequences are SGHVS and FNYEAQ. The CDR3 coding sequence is TGTGCCAGCAGCCAGGGGGTAGCGGGAGACTCGAACACCGGGGAGCTGTTTTTT. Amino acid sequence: CASSQGVAGDSNTGELFF. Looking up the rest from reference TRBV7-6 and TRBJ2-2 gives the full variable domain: GAGVSQSPRYKVTKRGQDVALRCDPISGHVSLYWYRQALGQGPEFLTYFNYEAQQDKSGLPNDRFSAERPEGSISTLTIQRTEQRDSAMYRCASSQGVAGDSNTGELFFGEGSRLTVL.

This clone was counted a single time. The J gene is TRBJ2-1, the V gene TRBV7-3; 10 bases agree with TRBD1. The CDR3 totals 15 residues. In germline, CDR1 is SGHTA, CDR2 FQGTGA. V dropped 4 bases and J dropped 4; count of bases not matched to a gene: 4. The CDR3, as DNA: TGTGCCAGCAGCTCCCCGGGACAGGGGTACAATGAGCAGTTCTTC. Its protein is CASSSPGQGYNEQFF.

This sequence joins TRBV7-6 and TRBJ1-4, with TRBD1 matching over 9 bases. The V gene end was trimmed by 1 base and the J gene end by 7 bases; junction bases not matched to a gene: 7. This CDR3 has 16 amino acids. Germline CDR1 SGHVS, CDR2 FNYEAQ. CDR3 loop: CASSLGLGQGFEKLFF. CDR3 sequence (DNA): TGTGCCAGCAGCTTAGGGTTGGGACAGGGTTTTGAAAAACTGTTTTTT.

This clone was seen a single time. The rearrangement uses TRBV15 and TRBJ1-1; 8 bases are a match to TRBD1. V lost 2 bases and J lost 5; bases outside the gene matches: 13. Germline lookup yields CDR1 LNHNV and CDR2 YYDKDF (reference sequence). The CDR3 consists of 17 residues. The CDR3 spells CATSRRTGSLLGTEAFF. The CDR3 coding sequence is TGTGCCACCAGCAGACGGACAGGGTCTTTGCTGGGAACTGAAGCTTTCTTT.

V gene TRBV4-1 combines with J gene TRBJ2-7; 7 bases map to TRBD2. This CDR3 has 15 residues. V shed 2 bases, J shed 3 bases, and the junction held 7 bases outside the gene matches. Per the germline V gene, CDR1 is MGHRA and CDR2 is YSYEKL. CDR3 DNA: TGCGCCAGCAGCCAATTTTTAGCGGGTATCTACGAGCAGTACTTC. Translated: CASSQFLAGIYEQYF.